This is a list of T cell receptor beta chains from one sample in a study of blood T cells in healthy people across ages. TCRdb reprocessed the 5' RACE reads with MiXCR, giving one entry per CDR3 protein. Of some 1,800,000 distinct CDR3 sequences in the sample, about 39% were seen once. Sequenced: blood. The receptors originated from a human donor in good health. Each CDR3 is given with its conserved first and last residue. The listing skips clone size in some rows; elsewhere it reads once, few, many or a size class.

few,TRBV20-1,TRBJ1-2,13,CSASRDRSYGYTF
NA,TRBV18,TRBJ2-2,13,CASSPLDSGGLFF
many,TRBV7-2,TRBJ1-2,14,CASSQRQGNYGYTF
NA,TRBV5-1,TRBJ2-7,15,CASSLDGQGAGEQYF
NA,TRBV20-1,TRBJ1-1,15,CSARDAKGAYTEAFF
NA,TRBV4-2,TRBJ2-7,15,CASSQTGTTPYEQYF
NA,TRBV13,TRBJ1-2,16,CASSRIGLHSNYGYTF
NA,TRBV7-2,TRBJ1-2,13,CASSLDKTYGYTF
once,TRBV9,TRBJ1-1,17,CASSPIGGRTGGTEAFF
NA,TRBV5-4,TRBJ2-1,14,CASSFDRKGDEQFF
few,TRBV4-2,TRBJ1-2,18,CASSQVIGEVREPYGYTF
NA,TRBV7-9,TRBJ2-2,17,CASRGAPGQSNTGELFF
many,TRBV7-2,TRBJ2-7,17,CASSYQTGGTPHYEQYF
few,TRBV15,TRBJ2-3,20,CATSRDPPLASGLSTDTQYF
NA,TRBV10-3,TRBJ2-1,16,CAISESTGAQYNEQFF
few,TRBV6-2/TRBV6-3,TRBJ1-5,12,CASNLGHQPQHF
NA,TRBV27,TRBJ2-5,15,CASSLTGTGQETQYF
NA,TRBV7-3,TRBJ1-3,13,CASSANSGNTIYF
many,TRBV4-3,TRBJ2-4,15,CASSKGQGGGNIQYF
NA,TRBV5-6,TRBJ1-2,15,CASSLPDRGHYGYTF
few,TRBV20-1,TRBJ1-4,13,CSAESTTNEKLFF
NA,TRBV20-1,TRBJ2-7,12,CSPYRGLYEQYF
few,TRBV5-1,TRBJ2-7,15,CASRELAGDFYEQYF
NA,TRBV5-1,TRBJ2-3,15,CASSAKGTYTDTQYF
NA,TRBV9,TRBJ1-2,13,CASSPLKPYGYTF
few,TRBV9,TRBJ2-3,17,CASSAYSGAARADTQYF
NA,TRBV6-5,TRBJ1-2,14,CASSHSGGSYGYTF
NA,TRBV25-1,TRBJ2-3,16,CASTRDGTGSTDTQYF
few,TRBV5-1,TRBJ1-2,14,CASTSDISNYGYTF
NA,TRBV5-1,TRBJ2-3,16,CASSQPGQSFTDTQYF
NA,TRBV28,TRBJ1-6,13,CASTTGWTSPLHF